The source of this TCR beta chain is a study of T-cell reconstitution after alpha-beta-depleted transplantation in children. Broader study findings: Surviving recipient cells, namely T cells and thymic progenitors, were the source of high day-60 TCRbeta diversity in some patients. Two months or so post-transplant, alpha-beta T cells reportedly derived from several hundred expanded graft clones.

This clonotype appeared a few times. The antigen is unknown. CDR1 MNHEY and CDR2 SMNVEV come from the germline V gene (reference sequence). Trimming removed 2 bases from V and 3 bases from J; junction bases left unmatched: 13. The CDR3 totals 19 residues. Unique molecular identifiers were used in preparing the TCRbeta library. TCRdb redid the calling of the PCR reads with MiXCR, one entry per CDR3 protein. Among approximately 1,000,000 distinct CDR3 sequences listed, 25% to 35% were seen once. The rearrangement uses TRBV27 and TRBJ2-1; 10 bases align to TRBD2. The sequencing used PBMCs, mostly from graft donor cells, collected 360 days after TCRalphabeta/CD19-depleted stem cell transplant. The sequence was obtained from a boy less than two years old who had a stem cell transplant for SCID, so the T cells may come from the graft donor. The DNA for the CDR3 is TGTGCCAGCAGTTTAGGGGCTAGCGGGGGCCCTATAAACTACAATGAGCAGTTCTTC. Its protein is CASSLGASGGPINYNEQFF.